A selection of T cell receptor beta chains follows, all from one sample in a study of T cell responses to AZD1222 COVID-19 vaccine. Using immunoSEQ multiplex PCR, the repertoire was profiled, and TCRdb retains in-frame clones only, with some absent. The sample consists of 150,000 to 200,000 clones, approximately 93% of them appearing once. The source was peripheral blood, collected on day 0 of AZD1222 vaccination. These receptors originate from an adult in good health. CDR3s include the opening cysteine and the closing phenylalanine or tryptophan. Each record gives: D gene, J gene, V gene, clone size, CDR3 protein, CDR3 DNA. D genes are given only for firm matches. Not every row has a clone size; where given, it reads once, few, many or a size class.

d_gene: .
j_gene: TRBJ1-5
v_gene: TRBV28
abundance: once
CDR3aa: CASSHTGPDNQPQHF
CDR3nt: TGTGCCAGCAGTCATACAGGGCCCGACAATCAGCCCCAGCATTTT

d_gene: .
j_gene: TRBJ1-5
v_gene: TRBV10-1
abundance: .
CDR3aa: CASKDSNQPQHF
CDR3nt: TGCGCCAGCAAGGATAGCAATCAGCCCCAGCATTTT

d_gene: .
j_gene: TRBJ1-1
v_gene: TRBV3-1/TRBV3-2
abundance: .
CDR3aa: CASSHDRTEKAFF
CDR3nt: TGTGCCAGCAGCCACGATAGGACGGAAAAAGCTTTCTTT

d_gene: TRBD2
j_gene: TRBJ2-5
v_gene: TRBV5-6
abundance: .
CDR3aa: CASSFLGLAGQETQYF
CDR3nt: TGTGCCAGCAGCTTTTTGGGACTAGCGGGGCAAGAGACCCAGTACTTC

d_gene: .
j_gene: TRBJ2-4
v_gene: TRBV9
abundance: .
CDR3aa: CASSGGGSRNIQYF
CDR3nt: TGTGCCAGCAGCGGGGGCGGGTCGAGGAACATTCAGTACTTC

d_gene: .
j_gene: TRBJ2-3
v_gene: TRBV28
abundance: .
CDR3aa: CASSLVGYYTDTQYF
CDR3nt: TGTGCCAGCAGCCTAGTGGGATACTACACAGATACGCAGTATTTT

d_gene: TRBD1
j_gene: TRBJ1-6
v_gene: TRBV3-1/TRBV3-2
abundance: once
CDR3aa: CASSPWGQSSYNSPLHF
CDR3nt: TGTGCCAGCAGCCCGTGGGGACAGAGCTCCTATAATTCACCCCTCCACTTT

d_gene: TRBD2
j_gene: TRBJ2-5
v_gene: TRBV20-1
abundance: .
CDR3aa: CSASRWGGETQYF
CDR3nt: TGCAGTGCTAGTCGGTGGGGGGGAGAGACCCAGTACTTC

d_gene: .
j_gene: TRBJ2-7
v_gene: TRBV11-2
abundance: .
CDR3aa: CASSLDPGTSSYEQYF
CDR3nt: TGTGCCAGCAGCTTAGATCCGGGGACATCGAGCTACGAGCAGTACTTC

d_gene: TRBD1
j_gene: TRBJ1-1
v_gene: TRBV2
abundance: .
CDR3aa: CASSGEQGAEAFF
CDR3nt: TGTGCCAGCAGTGGTGAACAGGGGGCTGAAGCTTTCTTT

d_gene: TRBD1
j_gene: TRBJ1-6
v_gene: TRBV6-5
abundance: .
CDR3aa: CASSPDRAYNSPLHF
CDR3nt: TGTGCCAGCAGTCCCGACAGGGCTTATAATTCACCCCTCCACTTT

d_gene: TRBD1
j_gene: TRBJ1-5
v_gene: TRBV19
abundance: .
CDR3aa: CASSIQGGTGGPQHF
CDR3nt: TGTGCCAGTAGTATCCAGGGGGGGACTGGTGGACCCCAGCATTTT

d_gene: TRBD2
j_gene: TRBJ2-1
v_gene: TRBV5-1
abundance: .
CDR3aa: CASSGGRLAGGNEQFF
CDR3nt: TGCGCCAGCAGCGGAGGTCGCCTAGCGGGGGGCAATGAGCAGTTCTTC

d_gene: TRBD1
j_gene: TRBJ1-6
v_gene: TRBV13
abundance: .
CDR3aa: CASSLRDRGNSPLHF
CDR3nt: TGTGCCAGCAGCTTGAGAGACAGGGGGAATTCACCCCTCCACTTT

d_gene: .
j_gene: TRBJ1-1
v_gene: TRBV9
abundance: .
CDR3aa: CASSARTVFTEAFF
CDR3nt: TGTGCCAGCAGCGCCCGGACAGTCTTCACTGAAGCTTTCTTT

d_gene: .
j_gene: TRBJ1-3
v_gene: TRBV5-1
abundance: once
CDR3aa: CASSPGWGSGNTIYF
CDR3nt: TGCGCCAGCAGCCCGGGCTGGGGCTCTGGAAACACCATATATTTT

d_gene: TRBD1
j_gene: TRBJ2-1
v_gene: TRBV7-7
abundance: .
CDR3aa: CASSLGQVSYNEQFF
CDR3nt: TGTGCCAGCAGCCTAGGACAGGTTTCCTACAATGAGCAGTTCTTC

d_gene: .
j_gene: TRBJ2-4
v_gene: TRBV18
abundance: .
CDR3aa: CASSPVGWHKNIQYF
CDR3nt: TGTGCCAGCTCACCTGTGGGGTGGCACAAAAACATTCAGTACTTC

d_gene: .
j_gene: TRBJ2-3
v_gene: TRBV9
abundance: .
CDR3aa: CASSAGSADTQYF
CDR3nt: TGTGCCAGCAGCGCAGGTTCAGCAGATACGCAGTATTTT

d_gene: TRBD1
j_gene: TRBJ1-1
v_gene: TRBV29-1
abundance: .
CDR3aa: CSVDDRAAEAFF
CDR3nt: TGCAGCGTTGATGACAGGGCGGCTGAAGCTTTCTTT

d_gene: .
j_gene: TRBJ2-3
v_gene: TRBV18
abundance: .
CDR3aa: CASSPAVSTDTQYF
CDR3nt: TGTGCCAGCTCACCGGCGGTGAGCACAGATACGCAGTATTTT

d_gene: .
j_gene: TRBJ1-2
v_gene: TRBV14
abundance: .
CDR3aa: CASSEQGWSGYTF
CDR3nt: TGTGCCAGCAGCGAACAGGGTTGGAGTGGCTACACCTTC

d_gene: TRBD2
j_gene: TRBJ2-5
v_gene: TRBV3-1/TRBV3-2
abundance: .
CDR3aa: CASVTAGEETQYF
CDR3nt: TGTGCCAGCGTAACAGCGGGGGAAGAGACCCAGTACTTC

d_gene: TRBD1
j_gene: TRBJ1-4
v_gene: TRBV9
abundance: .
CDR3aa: CASSVDATGREKLFF
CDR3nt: TGTGCCAGCAGCGTAGACGCGACAGGGCGTGAAAAACTGTTTTTT

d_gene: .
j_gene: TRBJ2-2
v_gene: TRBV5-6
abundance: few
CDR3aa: CASSLVHRDTGELFF
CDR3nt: TGTGCCAGCAGCTTGGTCCACCGGGACACCGGGGAGCTGTTTTTT

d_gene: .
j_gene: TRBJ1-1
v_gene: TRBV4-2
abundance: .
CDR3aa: CASSQDLENTEAFF
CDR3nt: TGTGCCAGCAGCCAAGATTTGGAAAACACTGAAGCTTTCTTT

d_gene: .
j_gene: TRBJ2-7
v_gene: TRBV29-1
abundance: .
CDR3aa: CSATTESSYEQYF
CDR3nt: TGCAGCGCTACGACGGAGAGCTCCTACGAGCAGTACTTC